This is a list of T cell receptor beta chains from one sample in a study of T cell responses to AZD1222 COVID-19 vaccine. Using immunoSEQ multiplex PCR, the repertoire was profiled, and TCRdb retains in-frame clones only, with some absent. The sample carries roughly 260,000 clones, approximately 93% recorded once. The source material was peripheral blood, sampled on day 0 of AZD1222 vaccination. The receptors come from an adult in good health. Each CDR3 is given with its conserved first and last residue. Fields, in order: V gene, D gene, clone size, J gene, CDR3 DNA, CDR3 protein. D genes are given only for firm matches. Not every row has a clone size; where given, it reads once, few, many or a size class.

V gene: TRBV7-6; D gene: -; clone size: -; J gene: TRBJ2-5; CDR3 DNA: TGTGCCAGCAGCTGGAGAGAGACCCAGTACTTC; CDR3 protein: CASSWRETQYF
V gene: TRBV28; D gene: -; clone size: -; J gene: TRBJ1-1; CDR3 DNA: TGTGCCAGCAGTTCCGCGTCCGTCGGCATGAACACTGAAGCTTTCTTT; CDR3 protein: CASSSASVGMNTEAFF
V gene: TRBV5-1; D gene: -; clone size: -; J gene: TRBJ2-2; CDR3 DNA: TGCGCCAGCACCCAGCTAGCGAACACCGGGGAGCTGTTTTTT; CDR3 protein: CASTQLANTGELFF
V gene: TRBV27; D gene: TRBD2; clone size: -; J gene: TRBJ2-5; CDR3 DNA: TGTGCCAGCAGTCGCGGGGGGGCCGGGTCCGGAGCGGAGACCCAGTACTTC; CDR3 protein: CASSRGGAGSGAETQYF
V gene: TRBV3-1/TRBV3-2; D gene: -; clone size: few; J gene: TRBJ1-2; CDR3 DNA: TGTGCCAGCAGCCAAGGGGGCCGGGGATCAGCTAACTATGGCTACACCTTC; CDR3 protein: CASSQGGRGSANYGYTF
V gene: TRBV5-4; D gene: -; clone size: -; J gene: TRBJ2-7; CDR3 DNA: TGTGCCAGCAGCTTGGGAGGCTCCGGGACCCCCAGGCACGAGCAGTACTTC; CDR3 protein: CASSLGGSGTPRHEQYF
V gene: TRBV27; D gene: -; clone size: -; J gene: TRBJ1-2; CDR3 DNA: TGTGCCAGCTCCTTGTCAACGGGGGGGGCTGCTGGCTACACCTTC; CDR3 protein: CASSLSTGGAAGYTF
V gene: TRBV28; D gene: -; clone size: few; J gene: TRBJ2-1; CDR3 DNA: TGTGCCAGCAGCTCGGCGGGGACCTACAATCGGAATGAGCAGTTCTTC; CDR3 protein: CASSSAGTYNRNEQFF
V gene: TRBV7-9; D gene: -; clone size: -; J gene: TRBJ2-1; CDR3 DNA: TGTGCCAGCAGCTTAGTCGTGAAGGCAGGGATCAATGAGCAGTTCTTC; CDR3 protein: CASSLVVKAGINEQFF
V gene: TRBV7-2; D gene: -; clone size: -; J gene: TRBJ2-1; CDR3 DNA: TGTGCCAGCAGCTCCCGACGTGCGGTCAGCGATGAGCAGTTCTTC; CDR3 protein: CASSSRRAVSDEQFF
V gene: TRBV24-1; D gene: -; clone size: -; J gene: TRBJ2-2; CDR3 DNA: TGTGCCACCAGTGATTACGGGGTAGGGGTCGGGGAGCTGTTTTTT; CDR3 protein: CATSDYGVGVGELFF
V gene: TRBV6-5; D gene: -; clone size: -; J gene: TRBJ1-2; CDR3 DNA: TGTGCCAGCAGAACAGAACTCTATGGCTACACCTTC; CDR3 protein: CASRTELYGYTF
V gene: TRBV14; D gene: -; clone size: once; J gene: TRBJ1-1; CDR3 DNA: TGTGCCAGCAGCCAAGGGGAGGTGAACACTGAGGCTTTCTTT; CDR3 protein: CASSQGEVNTEAFF
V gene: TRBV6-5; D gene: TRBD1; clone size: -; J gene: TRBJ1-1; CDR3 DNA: TGTGCCAGCAGTTACTCGAACAGGGGGACTGAAGCTTTCTTT; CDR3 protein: CASSYSNRGTEAFF
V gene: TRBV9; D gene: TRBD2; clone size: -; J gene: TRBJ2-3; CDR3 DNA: TGTGCCAGCAACGAACGGGGCGGGAGGACAGATACGCAGTATTTT; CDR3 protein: CASNERGGRTDTQYF
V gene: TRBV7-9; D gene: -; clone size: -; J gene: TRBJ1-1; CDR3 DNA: TGTGCCAGCAGCTTAAGGGCTGGGGATTGGACTGAAGCTTTCTTT; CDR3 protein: CASSLRAGDWTEAFF
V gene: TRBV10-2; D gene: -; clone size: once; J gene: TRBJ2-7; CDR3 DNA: TGCGCCAGCCGGGACGGCTACGAGCAGTACTTC; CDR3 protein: CASRDGYEQYF
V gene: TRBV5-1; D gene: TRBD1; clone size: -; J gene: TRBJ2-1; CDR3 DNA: TGCGCCAGCAGCCCGGGACAGGAGCAGTTCTTC; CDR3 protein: CASSPGQEQFF
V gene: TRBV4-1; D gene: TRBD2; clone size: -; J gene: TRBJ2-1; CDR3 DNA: TGCGCCAGCAGCCGCCACGGGCTAGCGGGAGGGAATGAGCAGTTCTTC; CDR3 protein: CASSRHGLAGGNEQFF
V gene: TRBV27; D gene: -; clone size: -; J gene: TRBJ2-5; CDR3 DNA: TGTGCCAGCAGTTTAGCGGTTGGGGGGACCCAGTACTTC; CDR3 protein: CASSLAVGGTQYF
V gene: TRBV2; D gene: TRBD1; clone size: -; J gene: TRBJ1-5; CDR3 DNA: TGTGCCAGCAGGAGGGACAGGGGGGTTCAGCCCCAGCATTTT; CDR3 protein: CASRRDRGVQPQHF
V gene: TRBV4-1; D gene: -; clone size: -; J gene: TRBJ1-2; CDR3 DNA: TGCGCCAGCAGCCAAGATCTGGCTAACTATGGCTACACCTTC; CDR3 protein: CASSQDLANYGYTF
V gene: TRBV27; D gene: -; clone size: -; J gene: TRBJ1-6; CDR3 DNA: TGTGCCAGCAGTTTTACTGCCAGGCAGGGCCCCAACTATAATTCACCCCTCCACTTT; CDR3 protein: CASSFTARQGPNYNSPLHF
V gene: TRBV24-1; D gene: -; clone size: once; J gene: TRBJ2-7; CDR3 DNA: TGTGCCACCAGTGACCCGCTGACTGGATCCTACGAGCAGTACTTC; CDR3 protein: CATSDPLTGSYEQYF
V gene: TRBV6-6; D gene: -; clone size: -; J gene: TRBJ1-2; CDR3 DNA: TGTGCCAGCAGCCCCGACAGCCTCCCAGGGGGCTACACCTTC; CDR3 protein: CASSPDSLPGGYTF
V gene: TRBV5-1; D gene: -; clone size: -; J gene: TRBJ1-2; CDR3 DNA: TGCGCCAGCAGCTATGGCGGAGACTATGGCTACACCTTC; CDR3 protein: CASSYGGDYGYTF
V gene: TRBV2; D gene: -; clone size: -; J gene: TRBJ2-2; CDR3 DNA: TGTGCCAGCAGGGACAGAACGAACACCGGGGAGCTGTTTTTT; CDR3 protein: CASRDRTNTGELFF
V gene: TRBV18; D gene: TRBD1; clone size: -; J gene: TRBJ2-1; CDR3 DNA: TGTGCCAGCTCCCGTGGGACAGTCTTCAACAATGAGCAGTTCTTC; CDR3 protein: CASSRGTVFNNEQFF
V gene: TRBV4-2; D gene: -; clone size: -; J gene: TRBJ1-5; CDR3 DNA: TGTGCCAGCAGCCAAGAGGCAAGGATCAATCAGCCCCAGCATTTT; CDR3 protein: CASSQEARINQPQHF
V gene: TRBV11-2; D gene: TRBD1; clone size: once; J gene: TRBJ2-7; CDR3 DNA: TGTGCCAGCAGGAGACCGGGACAGGGGGCGCGGTACGAGCAGTACTTC; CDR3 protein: CASRRPGQGARYEQYF
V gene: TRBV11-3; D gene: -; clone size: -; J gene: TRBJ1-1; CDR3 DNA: TGTGCCAGCAGCTTTAGCGGCCCGAACACTGAAGCTTTCTTT; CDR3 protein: CASSFSGPNTEAFF
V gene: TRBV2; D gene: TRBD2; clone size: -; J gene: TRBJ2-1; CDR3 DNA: TGTGCCAGCAGGCAACTAGCGGGAGGGACCTACAATGAGCAGTTCTTC; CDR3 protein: CASRQLAGGTYNEQFF
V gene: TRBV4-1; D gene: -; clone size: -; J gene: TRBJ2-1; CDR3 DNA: TGCGCCAGCAGCTACCGTAGGGGAAATGAGCAGTTCTTC; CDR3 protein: CASSYRRGNEQFF
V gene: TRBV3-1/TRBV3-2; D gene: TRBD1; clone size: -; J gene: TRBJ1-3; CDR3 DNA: TGTGCCAGCAGCCTCCGGGACAGCTCTGGAAACACCATATATTTT; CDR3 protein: CASSLRDSSGNTIYF
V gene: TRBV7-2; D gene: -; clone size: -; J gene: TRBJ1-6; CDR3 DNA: TGTGCCAGCAGCTCCCTAAATGGGAATTCACCCCTCCACTTT; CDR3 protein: CASSSLNGNSPLHF
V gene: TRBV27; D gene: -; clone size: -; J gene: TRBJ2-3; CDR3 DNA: TGTGCCAGCAGTTTTTTGGAGTCAGGTCGCTACGGTACGCAGTATTTT; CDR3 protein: CASSFLESGRYGTQYF
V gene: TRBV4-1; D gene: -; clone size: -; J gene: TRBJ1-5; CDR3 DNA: TGCGCCAGCAGCCAAGACAGAAATCAGCCCCAGCATTTT; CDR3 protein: CASSQDRNQPQHF
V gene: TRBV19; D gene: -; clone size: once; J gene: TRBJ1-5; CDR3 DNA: TGTGCCAGTAGTACCTCGGGGCGGAATCAGCCCCAGCATTTT; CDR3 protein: CASSTSGRNQPQHF
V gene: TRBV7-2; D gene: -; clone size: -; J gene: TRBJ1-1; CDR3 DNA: TGTGCCAGCAGCCTCGGGGGGGGAATGAACACTGAAGCTTTCTTT; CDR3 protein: CASSLGGGMNTEAFF
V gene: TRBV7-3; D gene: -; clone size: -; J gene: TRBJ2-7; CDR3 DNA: TGTGCCAGCAGCTTAACCCTACGTGACGAGCAGTACTTC; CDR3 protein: CASSLTLRDEQYF
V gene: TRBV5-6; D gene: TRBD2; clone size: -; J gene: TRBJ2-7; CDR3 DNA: TGTGCCAGCAGCTTGAGACTAGCGGGAGACTACGAGCAGTACTTC; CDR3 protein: CASSLRLAGDYEQYF
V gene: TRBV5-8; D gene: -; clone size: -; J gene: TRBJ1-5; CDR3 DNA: TGTGCCAGCAGCTTGGCGGGGATTCAGCCCCAGCATTTT; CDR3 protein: CASSLAGIQPQHF
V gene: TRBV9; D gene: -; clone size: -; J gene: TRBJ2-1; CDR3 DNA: TGTGCCAGCAGCGTAGACGGTAGGGGATCGGGTGAGCAGTTCTTC; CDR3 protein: CASSVDGRGSGEQFF
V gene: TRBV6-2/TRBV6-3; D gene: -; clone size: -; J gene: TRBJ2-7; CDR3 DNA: TGTGCCAGCAGTTCCTCGGGTTACGAGCAGTACTTC; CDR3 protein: CASSSSGYEQYF
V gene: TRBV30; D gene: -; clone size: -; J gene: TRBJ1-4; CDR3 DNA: TGTGCCTGGACGGCGGCAGAAAAACTGTTTTTT; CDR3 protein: CAWTAAEKLFF
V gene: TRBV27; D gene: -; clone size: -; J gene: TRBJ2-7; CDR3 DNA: TGTGCCAGCAGTTCCTTCAGGACACTTACGGGGGAGCAGTACTTC; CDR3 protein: CASSSFRTLTGEQYF
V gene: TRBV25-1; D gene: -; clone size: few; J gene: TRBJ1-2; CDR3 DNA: TGTGCCAGCAGTGCCTTTGTCGGGGGGAACTATGGCTACACCTTC; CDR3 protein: CASSAFVGGNYGYTF
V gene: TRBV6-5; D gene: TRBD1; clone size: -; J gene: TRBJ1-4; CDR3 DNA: TGTGCCACCAAGGCTGTGGGACAGGGGGGTGAAAAACTGTTTTTT; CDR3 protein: CATKAVGQGGEKLFF
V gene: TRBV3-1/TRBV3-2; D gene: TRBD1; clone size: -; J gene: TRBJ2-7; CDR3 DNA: TGTGCCAGCAGCCAAGCCTATTTACGGGACAGGGGCCCGGGATCCTACGAGCAGTACTTC; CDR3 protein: CASSQAYLRDRGPGSYEQYF
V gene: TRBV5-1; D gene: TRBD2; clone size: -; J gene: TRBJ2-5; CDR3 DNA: TGCGCCAGCAGCCCGACTAGCGGGAGGGGGACCCAGTACTTC; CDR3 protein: CASSPTSGRGTQYF
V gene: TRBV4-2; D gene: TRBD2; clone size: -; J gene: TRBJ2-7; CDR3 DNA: TGTGCCAGCAGCCAAGAGTTACGGGGGGGCTACGAGCAGTACTTC; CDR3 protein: CASSQELRGGYEQYF
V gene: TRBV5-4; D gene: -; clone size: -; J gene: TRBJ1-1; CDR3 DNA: TGTGCCAGCAGGTTCAGCGGGGCCTACACTGAAGCTTTCTTT; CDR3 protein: CASRFSGAYTEAFF
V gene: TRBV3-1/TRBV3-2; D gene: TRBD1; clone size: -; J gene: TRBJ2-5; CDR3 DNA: TGTGCCAGCAGCCTACTGGGACAGCCCAAGACCCAGTACTTC; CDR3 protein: CASSLLGQPKTQYF
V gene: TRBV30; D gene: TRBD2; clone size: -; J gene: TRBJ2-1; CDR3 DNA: TGTGCCTGGGGTCGAACCGGGACTAGCAGATACAATGAGCAGTTCTTC; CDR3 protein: CAWGRTGTSRYNEQFF
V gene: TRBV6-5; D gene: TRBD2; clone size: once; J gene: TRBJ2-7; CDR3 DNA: TGTGCCAGCAGTTACTCGATGCTAGCGGGAGGCTACGAGCAGTACTTC; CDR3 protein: CASSYSMLAGGYEQYF
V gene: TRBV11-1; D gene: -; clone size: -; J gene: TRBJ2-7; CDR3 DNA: TGTGCCAGCTCATCGGTCCAGACTTCCTACGAGCAGTACTTC; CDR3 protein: CASSSVQTSYEQYF
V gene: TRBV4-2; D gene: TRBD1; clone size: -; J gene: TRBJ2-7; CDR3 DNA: TGTGCCAGCAGCCAAGTGGACAGGGACTACGAGCAGTACTTC; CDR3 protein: CASSQVDRDYEQYF
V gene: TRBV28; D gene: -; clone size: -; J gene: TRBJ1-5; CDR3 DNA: TGTGCCAGCTACAGCCCGGGTCGGGTGCAGCCCCAGCATTTT; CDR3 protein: CASYSPGRVQPQHF
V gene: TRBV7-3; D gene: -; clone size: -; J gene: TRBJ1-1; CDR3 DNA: TGTGCCAGCAGCCCCTCAGGGAACACTGAAGCTTTCTTT; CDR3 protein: CASSPSGNTEAFF
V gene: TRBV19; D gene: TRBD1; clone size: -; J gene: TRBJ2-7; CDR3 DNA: TGTGCCAGTAGTACCGGGACAGGGCTCTACGAGCAGTACTTC; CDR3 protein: CASSTGTGLYEQYF